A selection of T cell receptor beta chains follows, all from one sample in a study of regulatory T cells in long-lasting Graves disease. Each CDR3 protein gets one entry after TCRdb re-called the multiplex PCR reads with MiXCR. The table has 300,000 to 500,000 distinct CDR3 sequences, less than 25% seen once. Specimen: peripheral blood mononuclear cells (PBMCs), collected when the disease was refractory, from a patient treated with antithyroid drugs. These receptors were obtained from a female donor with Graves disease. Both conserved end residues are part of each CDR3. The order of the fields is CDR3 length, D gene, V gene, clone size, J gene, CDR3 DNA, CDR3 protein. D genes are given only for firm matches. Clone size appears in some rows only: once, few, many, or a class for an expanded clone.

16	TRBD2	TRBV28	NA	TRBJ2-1	TGTGCCAGCAGTCCGAGACTAGCGGGACCCAACAATGAGCAGTTCTTC	CASSPRLAGPNNEQFF
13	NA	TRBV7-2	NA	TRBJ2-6	TGTGCCAGCGCCGCTTCTGGGGCCAACGTCCTGACTTTC	CASAASGANVLTF
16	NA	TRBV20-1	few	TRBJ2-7	TGCAGTGCTAAGGTGGCAGGGGCCCCTTTTTCCTACGAGCAGTACTTC	CSAKVAGAPFSYEQYF
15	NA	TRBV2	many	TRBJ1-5	TGTGCCAGCAGTGACTCGGGGGGCGCGATTCAGCCCCAGCATTTT	CASSDSGGAIQPQHF
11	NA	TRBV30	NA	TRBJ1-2	TGTGCCTGGAGCGCGGAGTATGGCTACACCTTC	CAWSAEYGYTF
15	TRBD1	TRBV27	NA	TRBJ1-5	TGTGCCAGCAGCTTAGGGACAGGGTTTGGTCAGCCCCAGCATTTT	CASSLGTGFGQPQHF
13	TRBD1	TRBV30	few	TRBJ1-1	TGTGCCTGGAGTGGGGACAGTAACACTGAAGCTTTCTTT	CAWSGDSNTEAFF
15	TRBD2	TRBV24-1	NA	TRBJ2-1	TGTGCCACCAGTGACCCAGCGGGAAGCTACAATGAGCAGTTCTTC	CATSDPAGSYNEQFF
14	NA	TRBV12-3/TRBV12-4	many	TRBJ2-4	TGTGCCAGCAGTCCCCTAAAGGAGGGGAACATTCAGTACTTC	CASSPLKEGNIQYF
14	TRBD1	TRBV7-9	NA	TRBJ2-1	TGTGCCAGCAGCAACCGGGACAGCCTAAATGAGCAGTTCTTC	CASSNRDSLNEQFF
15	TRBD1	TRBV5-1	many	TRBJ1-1	TGCGCCAGCAGCTGGGAACAGGGGAGAGCCGCTGAAGCTTTCTTT	CASSWEQGRAAEAFF
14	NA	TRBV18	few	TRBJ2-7	TGTGCCAGCTCACTGCTCTCGGATACTCCGGAGCAGTACTTC	CASSLLSDTPEQYF
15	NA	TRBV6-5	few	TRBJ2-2	TGTGCCAGCAGTTACGGGGGGCGACGGACCGGGGAGCTGTTTTTT	CASSYGGRRTGELFF
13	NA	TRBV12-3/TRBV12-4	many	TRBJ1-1	TGTGCCAGCACCACGGACCTGGGCGCTGAAGCTTTCTTT	CASTTDLGAEAFF
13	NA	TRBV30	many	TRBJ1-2	TGTGCCTGGACGGCAGATGAGGGCTATGGCTACACCTTC	CAWTADEGYGYTF
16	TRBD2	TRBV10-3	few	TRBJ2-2	TGTGCCATCAGTGACTCCGGGACTAGCAGCACCGGGGAGCTGTTTTTT	CAISDSGTSSTGELFF
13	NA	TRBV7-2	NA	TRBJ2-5	TGTGCCAGCAGCTTAGCGGCCCTTGGGACCCAGTACTTC	CASSLAALGTQYF
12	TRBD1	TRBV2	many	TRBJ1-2	TGTGCCAGCAGCGGGACAGGTGGAGGCTACACCTTC	CASSGTGGGYTF
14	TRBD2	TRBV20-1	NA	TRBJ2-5	TGCAGTGCTAGATCCCCGGGACTAGCGGAGACCCAGTACTTC	CSARSPGLAETQYF
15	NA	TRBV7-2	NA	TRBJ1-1	TGTGCCAGCAGCTTAGAGGTCGGAGCGAACACTGAAGCTTTCTTT	CASSLEVGANTEAFF
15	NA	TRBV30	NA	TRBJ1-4	TGTGCCTGGACCAGGACCCTGGCGACTAATGAAAAACTGTTTTTT	CAWTRTLATNEKLFF
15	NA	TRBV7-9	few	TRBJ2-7	TGTGCCAGCATTTGGGCGGGGGCAAGCTCCTACGAGCAGTACTTC	CASIWAGASSYEQYF
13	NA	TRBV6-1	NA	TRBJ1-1	TGTGCCAGCACCCCCATTAAGGGGTCTGAAGCTTTCTTT	CASTPIKGSEAFF
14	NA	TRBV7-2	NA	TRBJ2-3	TGTGCCAGCAGCTTAGAAGGAGACCCAGATACGCAGTATTTT	CASSLEGDPDTQYF
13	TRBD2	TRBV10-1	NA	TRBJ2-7	TGCGCCAGCAGCGCCCTAGCGGGACACGAGCAGTACTTC	CASSALAGHEQYF
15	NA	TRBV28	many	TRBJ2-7	TGTGCCAGCAGTTTACGACTGCGGCTAGCCTACGAGCAGTACTTC	CASSLRLRLAYEQYF
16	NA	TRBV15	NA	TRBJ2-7	TGTGCCACCAGCAGAGATGGGGCAGGGCCCCGTCTCGAGCAGTACTTC	CATSRDGAGPRLEQYF
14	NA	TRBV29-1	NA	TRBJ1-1	TGCAGCGTTCCCGGGAGACAACTGAACACTGAAGCTTTCTTT	CSVPGRQLNTEAFF
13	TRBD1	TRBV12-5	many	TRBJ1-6	TGTGCTAGTGGTCGGGACAGCGGATCACCCCTCCACTTT	CASGRDSGSPLHF
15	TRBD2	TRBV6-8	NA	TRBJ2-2	TGTGCCTGTCGAGCCGGACTAGCGGGAGCTGGGGAGCTGTTTTTT	CACRAGLAGAGELFF
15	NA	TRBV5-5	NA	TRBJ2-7	TGTGCCAGCAGCCCCCTGGCGCATGTTACCTACGAGCAGTACTTC	CASSPLAHVTYEQYF
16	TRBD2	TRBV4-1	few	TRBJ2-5	TGCGCCAGCAGCCAAGCCGGGGGGACCGTCCAAGAGACCCAGTACTTC	CASSQAGGTVQETQYF
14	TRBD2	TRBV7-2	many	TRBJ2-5	TGTGCCAGCAGCTTTGGCGGGAGGTTGGAGACCCAGTACTTC	CASSFGGRLETQYF
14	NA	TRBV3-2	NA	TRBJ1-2	TGTGCCAGCAGCCCCGGACAGGGGCCCCATGGCTACACCTTC	CASSPGQGPHGYTF
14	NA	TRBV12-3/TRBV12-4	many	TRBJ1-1	TGTGCCAGCAGCTTTGGGACGGCGAACACTGAAGCTTTCTTT	CASSFGTANTEAFF
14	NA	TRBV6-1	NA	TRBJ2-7	TGTGCCAGCAGCTCCGGGAGCCTAACCTACGAGCAGTACTTC	CASSSGSLTYEQYF
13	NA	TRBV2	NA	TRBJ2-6	TGTGCCAGCAGCACAGGTTGGGCCAACGTCCTGACTTTC	CASSTGWANVLTF
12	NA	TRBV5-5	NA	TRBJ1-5	TGTGCCAGCAGCTCCAACCCTCAGCCCCAGCATTTT	CASSSNPQPQHF
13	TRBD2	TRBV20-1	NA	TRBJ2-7	TGCAGTGCTAGACTAGCGGGAGCGGGCGAGCAGTACTTC	CSARLAGAGEQYF
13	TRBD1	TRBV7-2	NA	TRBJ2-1	TGTGCCAGCAGCTCACAGGGGACACGCGAGCAGTTCTTC	CASSSQGTREQFF
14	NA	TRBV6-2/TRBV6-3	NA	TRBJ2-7	TGTGCCAGCAGTTACGAAATGGGGCCCTACGAGCAGTACTTC	CASSYEMGPYEQYF
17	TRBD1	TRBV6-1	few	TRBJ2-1	TGTGCCAGCAGCAATACCTGGGGGACAGGGCCCTACAATGAGCAGTTCTTC	CASSNTWGTGPYNEQFF
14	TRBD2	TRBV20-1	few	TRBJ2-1	TGCAGTGCCTACTCTGGACTAGCGGAGAATGAGCAGTTCTTC	CSAYSGLAENEQFF
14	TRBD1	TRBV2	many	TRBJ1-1	TGTGCCAGCAGTGAAAACAGGGGTTTCACTGAAGCTTTCTTT	CASSENRGFTEAFF
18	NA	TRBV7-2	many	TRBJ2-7	TGTGCCAGCAGCCCTTCGGGGCGGGAACGAGGAGCGCCGTACGAGCAGTACTTC	CASSPSGRERGAPYEQYF
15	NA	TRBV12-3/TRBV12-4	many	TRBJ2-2	TGTGCCAGCAGGCCTCGGCAGGGGAACACCGGGGAGCTGTTTTTT	CASRPRQGNTGELFF
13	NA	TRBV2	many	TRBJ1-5	TGTGCCAGCAGTGACTCGGGGGGACAGCCCCAGCATTTT	CASSDSGGQPQHF
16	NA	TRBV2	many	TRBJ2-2	TGTGCCAGCAGTAGCTCCGGACCCAGGAACACCGGGGAGCTGTTTTTT	CASSSSGPRNTGELFF
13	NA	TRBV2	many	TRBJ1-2	TGTGCCAGCCTTGCCCAGACTTCCTATGGCTACACCTTC	CASLAQTSYGYTF
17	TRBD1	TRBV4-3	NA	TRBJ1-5	TGCGCCAGCAGCCAATACCTTAATCTACAGGGGGATCAGCCCCAGCATTTT	CASSQYLNLQGDQPQHF
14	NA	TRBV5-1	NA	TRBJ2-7	TGCGCCAGCAGCTTGTGGGCAGCCACCCATGGGCAGTACTTC	CASSLWAATHGQYF
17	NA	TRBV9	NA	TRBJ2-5	TGTGCCAGCAGCGAGGGAGACAGGTCTGGTGCACAAGAGACCCAGTACTTC	CASSEGDRSGAQETQYF
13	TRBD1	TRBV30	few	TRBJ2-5	TGTGCCTGGAGTCAGACAGGGGGAGAGACCCAGTACTTC	CAWSQTGGETQYF